A selection of T cell receptor beta chains follows, all from one sample in a study of CD8 T cells in ankylosing spondylitis. Via MiXCR, TCRdb re-called the 5' RACE reads, giving one row per CDR3 protein. The sample lists about 220,000 distinct CDR3 sequences; 20% to 30% were seen once. The material sequenced was blood, either unsorted or a sorted T cell fraction (not recorded which). The source is a male donor with ankylosing spondylitis or in good health (not recorded which). Both conserved end residues are part of each CDR3. The D gene is left open where the match is weak. Only some rows state a clone size, as once, few, many or a class for expanded clones.

cdr3_nt: TGTGCCAGCAGCAACTGCTGGGGGGCAAATGAGCAGTTCTTC; cdr3_aa: CASSNCWGANEQFF; d_call: .; clone_size: many; j_call: TRBJ2-1; v_call: TRBV21-1
cdr3_nt: TGTGCCAGCAGCTTGGCCAACGGGGCGGGAACTGAAGCTTTCTTT; cdr3_aa: CASSLANGAGTEAFF; d_call: .; clone_size: many; j_call: TRBJ1-1; v_call: TRBV5-5
cdr3_nt: TGTGCCAGCAGTTTATCGGGGACTAGCGGAGATTACGAGCAGTACTTC; cdr3_aa: CASSLSGTSGDYEQYF; d_call: TRBD2; clone_size: many; j_call: TRBJ2-7; v_call: TRBV28
cdr3_nt: TGCAGTGCTAGCCCATCCGTTCTGGGGCAAGGCGAGCAGTACTTC; cdr3_aa: CSASPSVLGQGEQYF; d_call: .; clone_size: few; j_call: TRBJ2-7; v_call: TRBV20-1
cdr3_nt: TGTGCCAGCAGCTTAGATTCGCAGCGGGTTGTTCGCTCTGGAAACACCATATATTTT; cdr3_aa: CASSLDSQRVVRSGNTIYF; d_call: .; clone_size: many; j_call: TRBJ1-3; v_call: TRBV7-8
cdr3_nt: TGTGCCATCAGTGAGTCGAGACAGGGGGAAAAACTGTTTTTT; cdr3_aa: CAISESRQGEKLFF; d_call: TRBD1; clone_size: .; j_call: TRBJ1-4; v_call: TRBV10-3
cdr3_nt: TGTGCCATCAGTGATTTGACGGGCCCTCAGCCCCAGCATTTT; cdr3_aa: CAISDLTGPQPQHF; d_call: .; clone_size: .; j_call: TRBJ1-5; v_call: TRBV10-3
cdr3_nt: TGTGCCAGCAGCTTAAATGCAGGGGGCTACACCGGGGAGCTGTTTTTT; cdr3_aa: CASSLNAGGYTGELFF; d_call: TRBD1; clone_size: few; j_call: TRBJ2-2; v_call: TRBV11-3
cdr3_nt: TGCAGTGCTAACCTCGGACAGGCTAATGAGCAGTTCTTC; cdr3_aa: CSANLGQANEQFF; d_call: TRBD1; clone_size: few; j_call: TRBJ2-1; v_call: TRBV20-1
cdr3_nt: TGCGCCAGCAGCTTGGACAGGGGCGGTAAAAGGTACACTGAAGCTTTCTTT; cdr3_aa: CASSLDRGGKRYTEAFF; d_call: TRBD1; clone_size: few; j_call: TRBJ1-1; v_call: TRBV5-1
cdr3_nt: TGTGCCAGCAGGCCTGAAAGGGGGACCGGGGAGCTGTTTTTT; cdr3_aa: CASRPERGTGELFF; d_call: .; clone_size: few; j_call: TRBJ2-2; v_call: TRBV12-3/TRBV12-4
cdr3_nt: TGTGCCAGCAGTCCAGTGGGAGCCTATAGCAATCAGCCCCAGCATTTT; cdr3_aa: CASSPVGAYSNQPQHF; d_call: .; clone_size: many; j_call: TRBJ1-5; v_call: TRBV28
cdr3_nt: TGTGCCAGCAGCCAAGTGGCTAGCGGCCACAATGAGCAGTTCTTC; cdr3_aa: CASSQVASGHNEQFF; d_call: TRBD2; clone_size: many; j_call: TRBJ2-1; v_call: TRBV7-2
cdr3_nt: TGTGCCAGCAGCTTAGCCGGGACTAGCGGGAGTAATGAGCAGTTCTTC; cdr3_aa: CASSLAGTSGSNEQFF; d_call: TRBD2; clone_size: many; j_call: TRBJ2-1; v_call: TRBV7-2
cdr3_nt: TGTGCCACCAGTGAAGGGACGGGACTGGCAAACAATGAGCAGTTCTTC; cdr3_aa: CATSEGTGLANNEQFF; d_call: .; clone_size: many; j_call: TRBJ2-1; v_call: TRBV24-1
cdr3_nt: TGCAGTGCTAGAGATTGGGGGGCGAGCACTGAAGCTTTCTTT; cdr3_aa: CSARDWGASTEAFF; d_call: .; clone_size: few; j_call: TRBJ1-1; v_call: TRBV20-1
cdr3_nt: TGTGCCAGCAGCCCCCGGGGTTCCTACGAGCAGTACTTC; cdr3_aa: CASSPRGSYEQYF; d_call: .; clone_size: many; j_call: TRBJ2-7; v_call: TRBV7-8
cdr3_nt: TGCAGCGTTTTACTAGCCGCCTACAATGAGCAGTTCTTC; cdr3_aa: CSVLLAAYNEQFF; d_call: .; clone_size: many; j_call: TRBJ2-1; v_call: TRBV29-1
cdr3_nt: TGTGCCAGCAATGGGAGGGCCCACGAGCAGTACTTC; cdr3_aa: CASNGRAHEQYF; d_call: TRBD2; clone_size: .; j_call: TRBJ2-7; v_call: TRBV6-5
cdr3_nt: TGCAGTGCTAGAGGGGCCGCTGATAGCAATCAGCCCCAGCATTTT; cdr3_aa: CSARGAADSNQPQHF; d_call: .; clone_size: .; j_call: TRBJ1-5; v_call: TRBV20-1
cdr3_nt: TGTGCCAGCAGCGTAGATCCGGGAGGTAACAATGAGCAGTTCTTC; cdr3_aa: CASSVDPGGNNEQFF; d_call: TRBD2; clone_size: many; j_call: TRBJ2-1; v_call: TRBV9
cdr3_nt: TGCAGCGTTTGGGACAATTGGGATCAGCCCCAGCATTTT; cdr3_aa: CSVWDNWDQPQHF; d_call: .; clone_size: few; j_call: TRBJ1-5; v_call: TRBV29-1
cdr3_nt: TGCAGTGCTAGAGATCGAAGCTCGTCAGGAAACACCATATATTTT; cdr3_aa: CSARDRSSSGNTIYF; d_call: .; clone_size: .; j_call: TRBJ1-3; v_call: TRBV20-1
cdr3_nt: TGCGCCAGCAGGGACGGTTACAATGAGCAGTTCTTC; cdr3_aa: CASRDGYNEQFF; d_call: .; clone_size: once; j_call: TRBJ2-1; v_call: TRBV10-2
cdr3_nt: TGTGCCACCAGCAGAGATTCCGCTAGCGGGAGGGCAGATACGCAGTATTTT; cdr3_aa: CATSRDSASGRADTQYF; d_call: TRBD2; clone_size: few; j_call: TRBJ2-3; v_call: TRBV15
cdr3_nt: TGCAGTGCTACGGTATGGGGGGCGGAAGAGACCCAGTACTTC; cdr3_aa: CSATVWGAEETQYF; d_call: .; clone_size: many; j_call: TRBJ2-5; v_call: TRBV20-1
cdr3_nt: TGCGCCAGCAGCTTGGGTCCGGTGGTCGGTACGCAGTATTTT; cdr3_aa: CASSLGPVVGTQYF; d_call: .; clone_size: many; j_call: TRBJ2-3; v_call: TRBV5-1
cdr3_nt: TGCAGTGCTAGTTCGGGGGTCACCTTAAATGAGCAGTTCTTC; cdr3_aa: CSASSGVTLNEQFF; d_call: .; clone_size: many; j_call: TRBJ2-1; v_call: TRBV20-1
cdr3_nt: TGCAGTGCCCCCAACCGACAGGTCTCTGGAAACACCATATATTTT; cdr3_aa: CSAPNRQVSGNTIYF; d_call: .; clone_size: .; j_call: TRBJ1-3; v_call: TRBV20-1